The clone carrying this TCR beta chain has at least ten counts. These data belong to a study of T cells in Graves' hyperthyroidism and ophthalmopathy. The CDR3 extends over 14 amino acids. Trimming stripped 2 bases from V and 3 bases from J, with 8 bases between. In making diagnoses, clinical symptoms, serum thyroxine and TRAb, thyroid ultrasound and orbital computed tomography were all used. Template material for amplifying TCR beta CDR3 regions consisted of RNA transcripts. With the HTBI primer set, the TCR CDR3 went through a first round of RT-PCR. TCRdb reanalysed the multiplex PCR reads using MiXCR and keeps one entry per CDR3 protein. The sample shows almost 600,000 distinct CDR3 sequences, around 13% of them seen only once.

The receptor was derived from a woman aged 25 to 39 with Graves' hyperthyroidism that later progressed to Graves' ophthalmopathy. Material: blood. The chain links TRBV12-3 or TRBV12-4 to TRBJ1-5; weak D call: TRBD1 (6 bases). In DNA form, the CDR3 reads TGTGCCAGCAGTTTACAGGGGATCAATCAGCCCCAGCATTTT. Translation gives CASSLQGINQPQHF.